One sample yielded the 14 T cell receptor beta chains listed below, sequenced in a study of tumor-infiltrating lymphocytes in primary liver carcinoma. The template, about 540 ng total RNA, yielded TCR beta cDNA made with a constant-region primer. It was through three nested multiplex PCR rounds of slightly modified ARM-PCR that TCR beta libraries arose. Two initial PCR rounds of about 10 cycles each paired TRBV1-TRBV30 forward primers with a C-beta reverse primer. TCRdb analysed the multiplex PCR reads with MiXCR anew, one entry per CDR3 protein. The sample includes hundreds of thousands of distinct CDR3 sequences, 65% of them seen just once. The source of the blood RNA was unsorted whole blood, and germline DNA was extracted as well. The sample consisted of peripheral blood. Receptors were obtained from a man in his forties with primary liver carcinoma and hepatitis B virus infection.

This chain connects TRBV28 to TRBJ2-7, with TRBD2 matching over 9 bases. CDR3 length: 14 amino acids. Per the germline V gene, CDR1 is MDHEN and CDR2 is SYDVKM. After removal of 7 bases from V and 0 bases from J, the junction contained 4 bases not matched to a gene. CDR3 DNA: TGTGCCAGCACGACTAGCGGAGCCTCCTACGAGCAGTACTTC. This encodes CASTTSGASYEQYF. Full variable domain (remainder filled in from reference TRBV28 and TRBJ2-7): DVKVTQSSRYLVKRTGEKVFLECVQDMDHENMFWYRQDPGLGLRLIYFSYDVKMKEKGDIPEGYSVSREKKERFSLILESASTNQTSMYLCASTTSGASYEQYFGPGTRLTVT.

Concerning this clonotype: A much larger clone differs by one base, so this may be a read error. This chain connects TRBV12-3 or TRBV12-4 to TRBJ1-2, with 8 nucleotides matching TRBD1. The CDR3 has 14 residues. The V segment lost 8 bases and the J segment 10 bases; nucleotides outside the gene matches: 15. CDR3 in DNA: TGTGCCAGCCGCCCAGGACAGGGTGGTTGGGACTACACCTTC. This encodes CASRPGQGGWDYTF.

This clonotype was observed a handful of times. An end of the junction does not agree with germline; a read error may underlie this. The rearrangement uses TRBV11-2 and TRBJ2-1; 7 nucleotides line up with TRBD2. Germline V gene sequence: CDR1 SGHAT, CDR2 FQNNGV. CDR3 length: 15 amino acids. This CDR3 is CASSLGGSNVNEQFF. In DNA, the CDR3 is TGTGCCAGCAGCTTAGGCGGGAGTAACGTCAATGAGCAGTTCTTT.

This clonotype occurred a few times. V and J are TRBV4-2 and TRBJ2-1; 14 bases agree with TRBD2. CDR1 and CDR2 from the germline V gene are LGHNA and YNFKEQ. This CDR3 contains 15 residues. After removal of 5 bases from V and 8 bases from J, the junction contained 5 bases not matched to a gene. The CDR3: CASSSPTSGGDEQFF. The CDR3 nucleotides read TGTGCCAGCAGCTCCCCGACTAGCGGGGGGGATGAGCAGTTCTTC.

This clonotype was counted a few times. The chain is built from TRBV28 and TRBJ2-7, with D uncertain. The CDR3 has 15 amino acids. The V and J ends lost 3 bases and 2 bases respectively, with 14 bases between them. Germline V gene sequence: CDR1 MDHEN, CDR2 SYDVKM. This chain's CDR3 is CASSLVAVIAYEQYF. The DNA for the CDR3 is TGTGCCAGCAGTTTGGTGGCAGTGATAGCCTACGAGCAGTACTTC.

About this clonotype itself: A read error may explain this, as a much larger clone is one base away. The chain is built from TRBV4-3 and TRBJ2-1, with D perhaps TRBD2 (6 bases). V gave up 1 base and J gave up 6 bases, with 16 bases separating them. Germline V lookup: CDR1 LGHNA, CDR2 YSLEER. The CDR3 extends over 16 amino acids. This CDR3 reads CASSQASSGAFNEQFF. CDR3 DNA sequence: TGCGCCAGCAGCCAAGCGTCGTCGGGAGCCTTCAATGAGCAGTTCTTC.

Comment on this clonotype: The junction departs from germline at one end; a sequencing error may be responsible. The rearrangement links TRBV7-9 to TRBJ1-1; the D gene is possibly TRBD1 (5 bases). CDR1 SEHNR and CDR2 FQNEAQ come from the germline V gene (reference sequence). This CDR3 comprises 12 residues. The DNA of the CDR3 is TGTGCCGGCAGCCAGGGCGGGATCGAAGCTATCTTT. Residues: CAGSQGGIEAIF.

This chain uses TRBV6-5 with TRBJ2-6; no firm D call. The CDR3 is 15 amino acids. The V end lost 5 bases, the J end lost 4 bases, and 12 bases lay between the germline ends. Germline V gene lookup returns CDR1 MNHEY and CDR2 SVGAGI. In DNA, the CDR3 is TGTGCCAGCAGTCGGATGGCCGACGGGGCCAACGTCCTGACTTTC. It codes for CASSRMADGANVLTF.

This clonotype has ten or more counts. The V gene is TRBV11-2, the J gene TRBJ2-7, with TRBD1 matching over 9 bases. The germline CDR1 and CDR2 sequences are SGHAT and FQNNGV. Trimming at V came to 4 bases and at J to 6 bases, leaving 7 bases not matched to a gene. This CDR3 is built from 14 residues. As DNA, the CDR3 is TGTGCCAGCAGCTATCCCGGGACAGGGTCCGAGCAGTACTTC. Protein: CASSYPGTGSEQYF.

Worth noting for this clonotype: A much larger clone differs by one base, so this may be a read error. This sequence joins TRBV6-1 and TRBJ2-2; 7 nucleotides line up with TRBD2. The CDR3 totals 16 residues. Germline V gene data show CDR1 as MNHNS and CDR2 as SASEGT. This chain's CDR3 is CASSEASGNLAGELLF. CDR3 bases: TGTGCCAGCAGTGAAGCAAGCGGGAATTTGGCCGGGGAGCTGCTTTTT.

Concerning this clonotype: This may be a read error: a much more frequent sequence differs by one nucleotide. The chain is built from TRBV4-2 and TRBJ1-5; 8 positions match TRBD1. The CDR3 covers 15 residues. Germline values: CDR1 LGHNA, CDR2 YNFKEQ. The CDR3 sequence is CVSSLSDRERQPQHF. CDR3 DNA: TGTGTCAGCAGCCTCTCGGACAGGGAGCGACAGCCCCAGCATTTT.

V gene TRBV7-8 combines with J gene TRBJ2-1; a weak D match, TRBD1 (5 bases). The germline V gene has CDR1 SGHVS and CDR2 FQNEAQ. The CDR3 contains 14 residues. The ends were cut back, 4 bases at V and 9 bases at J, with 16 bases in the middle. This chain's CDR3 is CASSYGAMRGEQFF. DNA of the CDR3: TGTGCCAGCAGCTATGGGGCCATGAGAGGTGAGCAGTTCTTC.

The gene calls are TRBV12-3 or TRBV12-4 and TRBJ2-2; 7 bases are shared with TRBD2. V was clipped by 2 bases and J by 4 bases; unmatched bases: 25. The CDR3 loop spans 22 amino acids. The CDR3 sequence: CASSLFGLEGGPEVRGTGELFF. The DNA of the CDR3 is TGTGCCAGCAGTTTATTCGGGCTAGAGGGAGGGCCGGAGGTTCGAGGCACCGGGGAGCTGTTTTTT.

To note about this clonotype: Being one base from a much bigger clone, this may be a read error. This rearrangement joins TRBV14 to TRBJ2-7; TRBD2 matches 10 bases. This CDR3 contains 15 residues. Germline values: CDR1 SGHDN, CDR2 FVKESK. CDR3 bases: TGTACCAGCAGCCCGGGGGGGACTAGCGTATACGAGCAGTACTTC. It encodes CTSSPGGTSVYEQYF.